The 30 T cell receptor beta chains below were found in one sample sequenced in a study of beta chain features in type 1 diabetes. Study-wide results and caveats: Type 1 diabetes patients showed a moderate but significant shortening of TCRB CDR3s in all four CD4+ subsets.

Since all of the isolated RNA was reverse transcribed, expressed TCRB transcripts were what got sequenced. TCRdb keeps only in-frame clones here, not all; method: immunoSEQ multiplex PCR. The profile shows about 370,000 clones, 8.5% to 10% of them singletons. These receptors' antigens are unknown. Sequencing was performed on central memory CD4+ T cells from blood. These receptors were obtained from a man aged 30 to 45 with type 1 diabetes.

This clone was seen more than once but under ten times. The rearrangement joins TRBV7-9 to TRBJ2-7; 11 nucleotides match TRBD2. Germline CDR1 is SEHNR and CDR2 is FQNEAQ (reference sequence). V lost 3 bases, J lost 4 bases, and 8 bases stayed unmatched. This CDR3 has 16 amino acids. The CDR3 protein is CASSFTLAGGRYEQYF. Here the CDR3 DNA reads TGTGCCAGCAGCTTCACGCTAGCGGGAGGACGGTACGAGCAGTACTTC.

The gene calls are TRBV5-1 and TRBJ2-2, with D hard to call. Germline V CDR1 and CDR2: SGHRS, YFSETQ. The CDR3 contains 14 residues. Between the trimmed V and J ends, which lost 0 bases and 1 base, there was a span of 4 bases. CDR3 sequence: CASSLAQNTGELFF. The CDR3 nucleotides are TGCGCCAGCAGCTTGGCACAGAACACCGGGGAGCTGTTTTTT.

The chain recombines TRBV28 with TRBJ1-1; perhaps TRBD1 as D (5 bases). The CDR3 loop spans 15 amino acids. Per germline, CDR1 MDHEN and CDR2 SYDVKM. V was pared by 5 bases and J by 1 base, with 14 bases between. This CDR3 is CASSEFGGENTEAFF. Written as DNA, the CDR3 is TGTGCCAGCAGTGAGTTTGGAGGGGAGAACACTGAAGCTTTCTTT.

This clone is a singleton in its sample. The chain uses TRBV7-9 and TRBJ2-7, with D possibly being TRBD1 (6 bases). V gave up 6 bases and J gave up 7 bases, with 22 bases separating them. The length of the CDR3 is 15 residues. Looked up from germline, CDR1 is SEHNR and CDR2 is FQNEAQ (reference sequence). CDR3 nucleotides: TGTGCCAGCAGTCCCGGAAAGGGGGAATCGTCTGAGCAGTACTTC. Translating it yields CASSPGKGESSEQYF. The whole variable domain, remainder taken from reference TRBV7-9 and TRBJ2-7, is DTGVSQNPRHKITKRGQNVTFRCDPISEHNRLYWYRQTLGQGPEFLTYFQNEAQLEKSRLLSDRFSAERPKGSFSTLEIQRTEQGDSAMYLCASSPGKGESSEQYFGPGTRLTVT.

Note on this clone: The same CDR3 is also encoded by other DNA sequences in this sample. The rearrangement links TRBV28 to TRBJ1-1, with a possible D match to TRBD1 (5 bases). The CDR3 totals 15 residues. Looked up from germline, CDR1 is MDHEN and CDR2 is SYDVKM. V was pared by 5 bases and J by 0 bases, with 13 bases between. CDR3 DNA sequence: TGTGCCAGCAGTCTAATCGGGGGGATGAACACTGAAGCTTTCTTT. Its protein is CASSLIGGMNTEAFF.

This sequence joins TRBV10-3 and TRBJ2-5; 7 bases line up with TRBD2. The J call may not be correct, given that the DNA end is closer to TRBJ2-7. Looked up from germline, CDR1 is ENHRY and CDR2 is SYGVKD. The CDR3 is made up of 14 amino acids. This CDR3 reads CAIRTGGVGYEQYF. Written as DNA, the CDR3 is TGTGCCATCAGGACGGGGGGAGTGGGCTACGAGCAGTACTTC.

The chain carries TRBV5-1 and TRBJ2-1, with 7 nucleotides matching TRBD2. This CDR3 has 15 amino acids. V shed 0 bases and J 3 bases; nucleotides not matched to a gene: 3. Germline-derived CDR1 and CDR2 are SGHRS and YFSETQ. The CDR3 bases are TGCGCCAGCAGCTTGGCGTCTAGCGGCTACAATGAGCAGTTCTTC. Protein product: CASSLASSGYNEQFF.

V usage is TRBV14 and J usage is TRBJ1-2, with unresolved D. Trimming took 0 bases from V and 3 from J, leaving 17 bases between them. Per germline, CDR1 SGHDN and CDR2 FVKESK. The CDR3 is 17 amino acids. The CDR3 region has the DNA TGTGCCAGCAGCCAAGATTCGGGCCTCCCCTTGGACTATGGCTACACCTTC. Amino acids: CASSQDSGLPLDYGYTF.

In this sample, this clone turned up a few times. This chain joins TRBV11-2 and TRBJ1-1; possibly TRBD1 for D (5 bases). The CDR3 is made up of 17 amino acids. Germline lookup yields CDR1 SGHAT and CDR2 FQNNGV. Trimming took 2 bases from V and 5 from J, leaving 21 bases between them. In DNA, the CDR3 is TGTGCCAGCAGCTTACGCTGGGGGGTAGGTGTGGGGACTGAAGCTTTCTTT. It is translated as CASSLRWGVGVGTEAFF.

CDR3 nucleotide sequence: TGTGCCAGCAGTTCTTTATCAGGATATAGCAATCAGCCCCAGCATTTT. Translated, it gives CASSSLSGYSNQPQHF. This chain joins TRBV6-5 and TRBJ1-5; D gene unclear. The CDR3 loop spans 16 amino acids. Trimming removed 4 bases from V and 0 bases from J, with 13 bases in between. In germline, CDR1 is MNHEY, CDR2 SVGAGI.

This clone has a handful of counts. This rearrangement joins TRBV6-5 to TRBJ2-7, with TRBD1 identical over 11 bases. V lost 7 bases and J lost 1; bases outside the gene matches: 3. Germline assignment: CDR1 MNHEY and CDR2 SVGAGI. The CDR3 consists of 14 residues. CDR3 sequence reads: CASIRDRGSYEQYF. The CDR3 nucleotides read TGTGCCAGCATCCGGGACAGGGGGTCCTACGAGCAGTACTTC.

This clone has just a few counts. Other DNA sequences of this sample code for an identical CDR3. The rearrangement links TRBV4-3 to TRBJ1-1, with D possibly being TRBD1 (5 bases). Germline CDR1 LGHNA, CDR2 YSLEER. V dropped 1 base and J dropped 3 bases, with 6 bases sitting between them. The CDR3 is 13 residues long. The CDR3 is CASSQVRDTEAFF. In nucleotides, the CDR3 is TGCGCCAGCAGCCAAGTCAGGGACACTGAAGCTTTCTTT.

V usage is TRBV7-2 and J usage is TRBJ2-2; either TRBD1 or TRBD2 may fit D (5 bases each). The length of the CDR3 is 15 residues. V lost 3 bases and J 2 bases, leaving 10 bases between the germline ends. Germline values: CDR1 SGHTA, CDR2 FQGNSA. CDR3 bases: TGTGCCAGCAGCTTGTCCCGGGACAACACCGGGGAGCTGTTTTTT. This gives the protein CASSLSRDNTGELFF.

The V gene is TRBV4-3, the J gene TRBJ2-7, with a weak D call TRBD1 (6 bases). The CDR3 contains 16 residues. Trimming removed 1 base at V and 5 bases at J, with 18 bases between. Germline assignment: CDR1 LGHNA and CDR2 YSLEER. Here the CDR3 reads CASSQGADRPGHEQYF. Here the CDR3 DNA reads TGCGCCAGCAGCCAAGGCGCCGACAGGCCAGGACACGAGCAGTACTTC.

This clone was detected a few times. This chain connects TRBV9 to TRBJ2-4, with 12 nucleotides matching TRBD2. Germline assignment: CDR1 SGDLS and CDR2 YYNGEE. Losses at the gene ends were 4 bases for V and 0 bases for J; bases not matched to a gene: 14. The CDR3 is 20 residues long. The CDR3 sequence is CASSPRQGTSGRLAKNIQYF. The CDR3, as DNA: TGTGCCAGCAGCCCCCGACAGGGTACTAGCGGGAGGCTAGCCAAAAACATTCAGTACTTC.

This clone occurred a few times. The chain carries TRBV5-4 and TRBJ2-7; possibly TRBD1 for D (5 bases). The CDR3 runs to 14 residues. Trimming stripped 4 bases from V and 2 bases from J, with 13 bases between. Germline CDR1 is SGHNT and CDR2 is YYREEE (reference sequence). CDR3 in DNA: TGTGCCAGCAGCCCCTCGACAGATCCCTACGAGCAGTACTTC. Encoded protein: CASSPSTDPYEQYF.

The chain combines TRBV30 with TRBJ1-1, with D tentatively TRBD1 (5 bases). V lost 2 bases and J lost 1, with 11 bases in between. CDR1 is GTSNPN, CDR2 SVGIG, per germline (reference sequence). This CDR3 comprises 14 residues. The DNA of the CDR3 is TGTGCCTGGAGTTCAGCTGACAGGAACACTGAAGCTTTCTTT. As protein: CAWSSADRNTEAFF.

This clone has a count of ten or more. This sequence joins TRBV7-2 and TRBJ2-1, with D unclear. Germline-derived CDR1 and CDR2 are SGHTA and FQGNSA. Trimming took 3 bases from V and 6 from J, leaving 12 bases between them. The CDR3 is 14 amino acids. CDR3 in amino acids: CASSLTELANEQFF. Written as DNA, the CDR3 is TGTGCCAGCAGCTTGACGGAACTCGCCAATGAGCAGTTCTTC.

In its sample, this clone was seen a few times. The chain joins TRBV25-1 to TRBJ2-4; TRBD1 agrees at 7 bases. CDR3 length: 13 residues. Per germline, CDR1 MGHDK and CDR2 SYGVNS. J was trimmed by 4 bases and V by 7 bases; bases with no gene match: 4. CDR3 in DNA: TGTGCCAGCAAGGACAGGACAAAAAACATTCAGTACTTC. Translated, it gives CASKDRTKNIQYF.

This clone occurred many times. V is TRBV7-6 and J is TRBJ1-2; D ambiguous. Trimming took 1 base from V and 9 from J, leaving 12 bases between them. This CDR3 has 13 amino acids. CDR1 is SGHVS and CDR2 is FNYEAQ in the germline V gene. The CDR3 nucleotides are TGTGCCAGCAGCTTAGGGCCCGGTAATCGCTACACCTTC. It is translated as CASSLGPGNRYTF.

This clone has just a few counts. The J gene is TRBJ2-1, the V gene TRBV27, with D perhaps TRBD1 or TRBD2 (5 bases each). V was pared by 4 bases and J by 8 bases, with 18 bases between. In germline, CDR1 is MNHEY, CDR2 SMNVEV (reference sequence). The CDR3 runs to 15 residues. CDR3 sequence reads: CASSSGLGVSDEQFF. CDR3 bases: TGTGCCAGCAGTTCAGGGTTGGGGGTTAGCGATGAGCAGTTCTTC.

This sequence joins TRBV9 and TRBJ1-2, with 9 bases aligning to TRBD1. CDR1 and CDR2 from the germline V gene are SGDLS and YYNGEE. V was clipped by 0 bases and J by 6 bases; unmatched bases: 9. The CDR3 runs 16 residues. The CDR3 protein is CASSVAPQGALNGYTF. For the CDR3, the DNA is TGTGCCAGCAGCGTAGCTCCACAGGGGGCATTAAATGGCTACACCTTC.

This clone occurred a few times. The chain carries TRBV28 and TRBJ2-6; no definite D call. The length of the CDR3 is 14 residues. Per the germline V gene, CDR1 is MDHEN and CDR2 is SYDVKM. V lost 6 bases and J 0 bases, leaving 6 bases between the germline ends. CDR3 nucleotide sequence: TGTGCCAGCAGGGATAACTCTGGGGCCAACGTCCTGACTTTC. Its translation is CASRDNSGANVLTF.

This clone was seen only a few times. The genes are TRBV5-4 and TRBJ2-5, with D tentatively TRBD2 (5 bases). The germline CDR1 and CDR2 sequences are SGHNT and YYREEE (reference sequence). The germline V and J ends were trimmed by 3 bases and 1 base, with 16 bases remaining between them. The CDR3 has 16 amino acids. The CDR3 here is CASSSAASRVQETQYF. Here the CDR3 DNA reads TGTGCCAGCAGCTCGGCGGCTAGCCGGGTCCAAGAGACCCAGTACTTC.

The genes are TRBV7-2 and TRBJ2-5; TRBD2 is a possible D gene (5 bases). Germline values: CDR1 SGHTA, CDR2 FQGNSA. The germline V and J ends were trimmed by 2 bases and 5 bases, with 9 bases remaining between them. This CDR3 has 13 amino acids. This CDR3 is CASSLSRDETQYF. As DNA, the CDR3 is TGTGCCAGCAGCTTATCGAGGGATGAGACCCAGTACTTC.

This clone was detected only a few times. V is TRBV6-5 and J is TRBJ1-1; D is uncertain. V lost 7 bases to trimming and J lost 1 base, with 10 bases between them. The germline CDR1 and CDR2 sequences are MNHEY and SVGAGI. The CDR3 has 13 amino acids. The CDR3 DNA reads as TGTGCCAGCAAGAGGCAGAAGAACACTGAAGCTTTCTTT. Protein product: CASKRQKNTEAFF.

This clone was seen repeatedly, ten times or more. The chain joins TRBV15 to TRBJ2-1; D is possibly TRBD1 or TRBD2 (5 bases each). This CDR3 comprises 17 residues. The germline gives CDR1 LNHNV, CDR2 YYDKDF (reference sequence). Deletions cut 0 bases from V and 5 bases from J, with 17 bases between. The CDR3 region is CATSRDFSLGTDNEQFF. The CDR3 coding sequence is TGTGCCACCAGCAGAGATTTTAGCCTAGGGACGGACAATGAGCAGTTCTTC.

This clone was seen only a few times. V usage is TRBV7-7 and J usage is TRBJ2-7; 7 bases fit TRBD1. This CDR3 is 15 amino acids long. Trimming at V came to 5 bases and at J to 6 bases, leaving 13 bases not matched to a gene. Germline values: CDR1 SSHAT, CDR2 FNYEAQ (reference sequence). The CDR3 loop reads CASSPWDRPKGEQYF. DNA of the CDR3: TGTGCCAGCAGCCCATGGGACAGACCGAAGGGCGAGCAGTACTTC.

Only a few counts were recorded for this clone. CDR3 sequence: CASSQQGDEQFF. The CDR3 DNA reads TGCGCCAGCAGCCAACAGGGGGATGAGCAGTTCTTC. This chain connects TRBV5-1 to TRBJ2-1; 8 bases are shared with TRBD1. The CDR3 has 12 residues. Germline V gene lookup returns CDR1 SGHRS and CDR2 YFSETQ. The V and J ends lost 4 bases and 8 bases, in that order; junction bases with no gene match: 2.

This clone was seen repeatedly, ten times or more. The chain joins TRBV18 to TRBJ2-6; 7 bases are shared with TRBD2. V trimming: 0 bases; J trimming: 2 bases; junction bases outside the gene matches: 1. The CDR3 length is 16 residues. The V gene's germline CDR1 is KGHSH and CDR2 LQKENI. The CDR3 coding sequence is TGTGCCAGCTCACCACCGGGGGGGACTGGGGCCAACGTCCTGACTTTC. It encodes CASSPPGGTGANVLTF.